The entry that follows covers one TCR beta chain sequence. TCRdb fed the RT-PCR reads into MiXCR, producing one record per CDR3 protein. The sample lists about 200,000 distinct CDR3 sequences, about 37% occurring once. This sample is drawn from a study of patients and donors after allogeneic stem cell transplantation. The origin of this receptor is a human donor who was either an allogeneic HSCT recipient or a stem cell or donor lymphocyte infusion donor (not recorded which). It is not recorded whose cells these are; they may come from a transplant donor. Sequencing was carried out using blood, either unsorted or a sorted T cell fraction (not recorded which).

In DNA form, the CDR3 reads TGCGCCAGCAGCGTCGGGACTAGCGGCTACTACAATGAGCAGTTCTTC. Its translation is CASSVGTSGYYNEQFF. The J gene is TRBJ2-1, the V gene TRBV5-1; 11 positions match TRBD2. V was clipped by 4 bases and J by 3 bases; unmatched bases: 6. Germline V CDR1 and CDR2: SGHRS, YFSETQ. This CDR3 spans 16 amino acids.